This TCR beta chain was identified during a study of blood T cell repertoires in COVID-19. TCRdb's table, derived via immunoSEQ multiplex PCR, lists solely in-frame clones and lacks some. The sample consists of tens of thousands of clones, around 84% of them appearing once. Per the germline V gene, CDR1 is GTSNPN and CDR2 is SVGIG (reference sequence). The J segment lost 8 bases and the V segment lost 4 bases, leaving 8 bases of the junction unmatched. CDR3 length: 14 residues. The sample was peripheral blood. This receptor was obtained from a man aged 45-60 years with acute or convalescent COVID-19. The chain has TRBV30 and TRBJ1-6, with 7 positions matching TRBD1. The CDR3 here is CAWTKNRGDSPLHF. The CDR3 DNA reads as TGTGCCTGGACGAAAAACAGGGGCGATTCACCCCTCCACTTT.